The rows below give T cell receptor beta chains drawn from one sample of a study of blood T cell repertoires in COVID-19. The repertoire was sequenced with immunoSEQ multiplex PCR; TCRdb's copy has only in-frame clones and lacks some. The data hold 300,000 to 350,000 clones, with under 90% observed a single time. Sequences were obtained from PBMCs or T cells enriched from blood (not recorded which). These TCRs come from a woman between 25 and 40 years old who had recovered from COVID-19. Each CDR3 is given with its conserved first and last residue. A D gene is named only where the DNA matches it firmly. Not all rows give a size; the values are once, few, many and, for expanded clones, a class.

TRBD2	TRBJ2-7	-	TRBV4-3	CASSQDRGLAGVRNEQYF	TGCGCCAGCAGCCAAGACCGGGGACTAGCGGGAGTCAGGAACGAGCAGTACTTC
TRBD1	TRBJ1-5	-	TRBV9	CASSEAWDRGQPQHF	TGTGCCAGCAGCGAGGCGTGGGACAGGGGACAGCCCCAGCATTTT
-	TRBJ2-2	-	TRBV11-3	CASSLAGEYTGELFF	TGTGCCAGCAGCTTAGCGGGGGAATACACCGGGGAGCTGTTTTTT
-	TRBJ1-6	-	TRBV18	CASSPPKAQGSSYNSPLHF	TGTGCCAGCTCACCACCCAAGGCCCAGGGGAGCTCCTATAATTCACCCCTCCACTTT
-	TRBJ1-1	once	TRBV18	CASSPIPGSLDTEAFF	TGTGCCAGCTCACCAATCCCGGGGTCCTTGGACACTGAAGCTTTCTTT
-	TRBJ1-2	-	TRBV10-3	CAIDGVDYGYTF	TGTGCCATCGACGGGGTGGACTATGGCTACACCTTC
-	TRBJ1-2	-	TRBV18	CASSPQQGQPHGYTF	TGTGCCAGCTCACCACAACAGGGTCAACCACATGGCTACACCTTC
TRBD1	TRBJ1-5	-	TRBV28	CATYRGRRSNQPQHF	TGTGCCACTTACAGGGGGAGAAGGAGCAATCAGCCCCAGCATTTT
TRBD1	TRBJ2-7	once	TRBV7-2	CASSRRGQSYEQYF	TGTGCCAGCAGTAGAAGGGGGCAGTCCTACGAGCAGTACTTC
-	TRBJ1-1	-	TRBV19	CASSMGIRGRTEAFF	TGTGCCAGTAGTATGGGTATCAGGGGACGCACTGAAGCTTTCTTT
TRBD2	TRBJ2-2	-	TRBV7-2	CASSLEGGRANTGELFF	TGTGCCAGCAGCTTAGAGGGCGGGAGGGCCAACACCGGGGAGCTGTTTTTT
TRBD1	TRBJ2-5	-	TRBV5-4	CASTGQGKETQYF	TGTGCCAGCACGGGACAGGGAAAAGAGACCCAGTACTTC
-	TRBJ1-1	-	TRBV28	CASRTSGAGDNTEAFF	TGTGCCAGCAGGACCTCCGGGGCGGGAGACAACACTGAAGCTTTCTTT
-	TRBJ1-1	-	TRBV19	CASSIPAGSEAFF	TGTGCCAGTAGTATACCGGCGGGTTCTGAAGCTTTCTTT
TRBD2	TRBJ2-1	-	TRBV7-6	CASSSRGLAGVVDEQFF	TGTGCCAGCAGCTCACGAGGACTAGCGGGAGTTGTTGATGAGCAGTTCTTC
TRBD2	TRBJ2-5	-	TRBV6-5	CASSSYGLGEETQYF	TGTGCCAGCAGTTCCTACGGACTAGGTGAAGAGACCCAGTACTTC
TRBD1	TRBJ1-4	-	TRBV30	CARDRNNEKLFF	TGTGCCCGGGACAGAAATAATGAAAAACTGTTTTTT
-	TRBJ2-3	-	TRBV4-1	CASSQVVEGTSTDTQYF	TGCGCCAGCAGCCAAGTCGTCGAGGGGACTAGCACAGATACGCAGTATTTT
-	TRBJ2-1	-	TRBV5-1	CASSLAVYNEQFF	TGCGCCAGCAGCTTAGCGGTCTACAATGAGCAGTTCTTC
TRBD1	TRBJ1-5	-	TRBV19	CASSMGDRPNSNQPQHF	TGTGCCAGTAGTATGGGGGACAGGCCAAATAGCAATCAGCCCCAGCATTTT
TRBD1	TRBJ2-3	-	TRBV2	CASSYRQGSDTDTQYF	TGTGCCAGCAGTTATAGACAGGGGTCGGACACAGATACGCAGTATTTT
-	TRBJ1-2	-	TRBV7-9	CASSFRGYGYTF	TGTGCCAGCAGCTTCCGGGGCTATGGCTACACCTTC
-	TRBJ1-4	few	TRBV7-6	CASSLSTVLVNEKLFF	TGTGCCAGCAGCTTATCGACAGTCCTCGTTAATGAAAAACTGTTTTTT
-	TRBJ2-7	-	TRBV23-1	CASSQGAPFYEQYF	TGCGCCAGCAGTCAGGGGGCCCCTTTCTACGAGCAGTACTTC
TRBD1	TRBJ1-4	-	TRBV19	CASSIGTGGNMDEKLFF	TGTGCCAGTAGTATCGGAACAGGGGGCAACATGGATGAAAAACTGTTTTTT
-	TRBJ2-1	-	TRBV4-2	CASSQDTEGDYNEQFF	TGTGCCAGCAGCCAAGATACGGAAGGGGACTACAATGAGCAGTTCTTC
TRBD1	TRBJ1-2	-	TRBV7-2	CASSLKTGANGYTF	TGTGCCAGCAGCCTTAAAACAGGGGCCAATGGCTACACCTTC
-	TRBJ2-1	-	TRBV30	CAWSVNLSGVQFF	TGTGCCTGGAGTGTCAACTTATCCGGAGTGCAGTTCTTC
TRBD1	TRBJ1-1	-	TRBV7-9	CASSLVAIRTGYTEAFF	TGTGCCAGCAGCTTAGTCGCGATAAGGACAGGGTACACTGAAGCTTTCTTT
-	TRBJ2-7	-	TRBV6-6	CASTPNLQGYEQYF	TGTGCCAGCACCCCAAATTTACAGGGCTACGAGCAGTACTTC
TRBD2	TRBJ2-7	-	TRBV5-1	CASSHAPPQRGFYEQYF	TGCGCCAGCAGCCACGCACCCCCCCAGCGGGGCTTCTACGAGCAGTACTTC
-	TRBJ2-4	-	TRBV6-5	CASRSGNSKNIQYF	TGTGCCAGCAGATCAGGGAATTCCAAAAACATTCAGTACTTC
-	TRBJ2-1	-	TRBV12-3/TRBV12-4	CASSLTANEQFF	TGTGCCAGCAGTTTGACAGCTAATGAGCAGTTCTTC
TRBD2	TRBJ2-3	-	TRBV11-1	CASRVSGGATDTQYF	TGTGCCAGCAGAGTCTCGGGGGGAGCCACAGATACGCAGTATTTT
-	TRBJ1-1	once	TRBV28	CASSRRQVSFF	TGTGCCAGCAGTAGAAGACAGGTATCTTTCTTT
TRBD1	TRBJ1-1	-	TRBV18	CASSPQGASTEAFF	TGTGCCAGCTCACCACAGGGGGCTAGCACTGAAGCTTTCTTT
TRBD1	TRBJ2-1	-	TRBV6-4	CASSRDRVDNEQFF	TGTGCCAGCAGTCGGGACAGGGTCGACAATGAGCAGTTCTTC
TRBD1	TRBJ1-4	once	TRBV6-5	CASSYYRGSEKLFF	TGTGCCAGCAGTTACTACAGGGGTAGTGAAAAACTGTTTTTT
-	TRBJ2-1	-	TRBV5-1	CASSLQGPSYNEQFF	TGCGCCAGCAGCTTGCAGGGTCCCTCCTACAATGAGCAGTTCTTC
-	TRBJ1-2	-	TRBV19	CASSEDGLYGYTF	TGTGCCAGTAGTGAGGACGGACTCTATGGCTACACCTTC
-	TRBJ2-7	-	TRBV28	CASSLSELYEQYF	TGTGCCAGCAGTTTATCCGAACTCTACGAGCAGTACTTC
-	TRBJ1-5	-	TRBV28	CASSYRVKYQPQHF	TGTGCCAGCAGTTACAGGGTAAAGTATCAGCCCCAGCATTTT
TRBD2	TRBJ2-7	-	TRBV6-2/TRBV6-3	CASSLREHSYEQYF	TGTGCCAGCAGCCTGCGGGAGCACTCCTACGAGCAGTACTTC
-	TRBJ1-1	-	TRBV18	CASSPAGLTEAFF	TGTGCCAGCTCACCAGCAGGGCTCACTGAAGCTTTCTTT
TRBD1	TRBJ1-4	-	TRBV28	CASSLGVGTAATNEKLFF	TGTGCCAGCAGTTTAGGTGTTGGGACAGCTGCAACTAATGAAAAACTGTTTTTT
TRBD2	TRBJ2-1	-	TRBV29-1	CSDWGGNEQFF	TGCAGCGACTGGGGGGGCAATGAGCAGTTCTTC
TRBD2	TRBJ2-5	-	TRBV5-6	CASSAAPGLAGLETQYF	TGTGCCAGCAGCGCCGCTCCGGGACTAGCGGGATTGGAGACCCAGTACTTC
TRBD1	TRBJ1-1	-	TRBV6-4	CASSERLWTGKTEAFF	TGTGCCAGCAGTGAGAGGCTTTGGACAGGGAAAACTGAAGCTTTCTTT
TRBD1	TRBJ2-2	-	TRBV3-1/TRBV3-2	CASSQRTGSNTGELFF	TGTGCCAGCAGCCAAAGGACAGGGTCGAACACCGGGGAGCTGTTTTTT
TRBD1	TRBJ2-7	-	TRBV5-1	CASNRGDEQYF	TGCGCCAGCAACAGGGGGGACGAGCAGTACTTC
TRBD1	TRBJ2-1	-	TRBV19	CASSVSGQATTAYNEQFF	TGTGCCAGTAGTGTCTCGGGACAGGCGACAACAGCCTACAATGAGCAGTTCTTC
-	TRBJ1-1	-	TRBV7-7	CASSSGQAWTEAFF	TGTGCTAGCAGCTCTGGACAAGCGTGGACTGAAGCTTTCTTT
-	TRBJ1-1	-	TRBV10-3	CAISVAGYNTEAFF	TGTGCCATCAGTGTAGCGGGGTATAACACTGAAGCTTTCTTT
TRBD1	TRBJ2-7	-	TRBV19	CASSYRGSEQYF	TGTGCCAGTAGTTACAGGGGAAGCGAGCAGTACTTC